This is a list of T cell receptor beta chains from one sample in a study of blood T cell repertoires in COVID-19. The assay was immunoSEQ multiplex PCR, and TCRdb's table has in-frame clones only and misses some. The sample records 300,000 to 400,000 clones, around 89% being singletons. The sample comprised peripheral blood. The receptors shown here come from a woman between 25 and 40 years old with COVID-19, enrolled during active disease. Both conserved end residues are part of each CDR3. The D gene is left open where the match is weak. Clone size is stated in some rows and not others, as once, few, many or a class when expanded.

V gene: TRBV7-6
clone size: once
D gene: NA
J gene: TRBJ2-2
CDR3 DNA: TGTGCCAGCAGCTCGACTGACAGGAATTTACCCGGGGAGCTGTTTTTT
CDR3 protein: CASSSTDRNLPGELFF

V gene: TRBV27
clone size: NA
D gene: NA
J gene: TRBJ1-5
CDR3 DNA: TGTGCCAGCAGTTTGTCCGCGCGGGGGCCCCAGCATTTT
CDR3 protein: CASSLSARGPQHF

V gene: TRBV5-5
clone size: NA
D gene: NA
J gene: TRBJ1-3
CDR3 DNA: TGTGCCAGCAGCCCACGAGGGCTCAGCGGAAACACCATATATTTT
CDR3 protein: CASSPRGLSGNTIYF

V gene: TRBV6-5
clone size: NA
D gene: TRBD1
J gene: TRBJ1-2
CDR3 DNA: TGTGCCAGCATGCGGGACAGTGATAACTATGGCTACACCTTC
CDR3 protein: CASMRDSDNYGYTF

V gene: TRBV4-1
clone size: NA
D gene: NA
J gene: TRBJ1-2
CDR3 DNA: TGCGCCAGCAGCGAACGAGCCGAGATCTATGGCTACACCTTC
CDR3 protein: CASSERAEIYGYTF

V gene: TRBV18
clone size: NA
D gene: NA
J gene: TRBJ2-7
CDR3 DNA: TGTGCCAGCTCACCAACTGACAGGAGCTACGAGCAGTACTTC
CDR3 protein: CASSPTDRSYEQYF

V gene: TRBV30
clone size: NA
D gene: NA
J gene: TRBJ2-2
CDR3 DNA: TGTGCCTGGAGTGTTTCGGACACAGAAACCGGGGAGCTGTTTTTT
CDR3 protein: CAWSVSDTETGELFF

V gene: TRBV10-3
clone size: NA
D gene: NA
J gene: TRBJ2-7
CDR3 DNA: TGTGCCATCAGTGCTCGACAGACCCACTACGAGCAGTACTTC
CDR3 protein: CAISARQTHYEQYF

V gene: TRBV4-1
clone size: once
D gene: TRBD1
J gene: TRBJ1-2
CDR3 DNA: TGCGCCAGCAGCCAAGGCCCAGGGGGTAGGGGCTATGGCTACACCTTC
CDR3 protein: CASSQGPGGRGYGYTF

V gene: TRBV11-2
clone size: NA
D gene: NA
J gene: TRBJ2-5
CDR3 DNA: TGTGCCAGCAGCTGGCGGCAAGAGACCCAGTACTTC
CDR3 protein: CASSWRQETQYF

V gene: TRBV4-3
clone size: NA
D gene: TRBD1
J gene: TRBJ1-2
CDR3 DNA: TGCGCCAGCAGCCAAGATCGGACCCCCAGGGGGGATAGAGAAGGCTACACCTTC
CDR3 protein: CASSQDRTPRGDREGYTF

V gene: TRBV7-2
clone size: NA
D gene: TRBD1
J gene: TRBJ1-2
CDR3 DNA: TGTGCCAGCAGCTTAGTAGGGACAGGGGTTCGGGGCTACACCTTC
CDR3 protein: CASSLVGTGVRGYTF

V gene: TRBV2
clone size: NA
D gene: TRBD1
J gene: TRBJ1-6
CDR3 DNA: TGTGCCAGCAGTGACGGACAGGGTGGGCCACCCCTCCACTTT
CDR3 protein: CASSDGQGGPPLHF

V gene: TRBV5-1
clone size: NA
D gene: NA
J gene: TRBJ2-6
CDR3 DNA: TGCGCCAGCAGCTTGGGTCTCGGGGCCAACGTCCTGACTTTC
CDR3 protein: CASSLGLGANVLTF

V gene: TRBV2
clone size: NA
D gene: TRBD1
J gene: TRBJ1-1
CDR3 DNA: TGTGCCAGCAGTCCGGGACAGGGGTGGGGAAACACTGAAGCTTTCTTT
CDR3 protein: CASSPGQGWGNTEAFF

V gene: TRBV27
clone size: NA
D gene: TRBD1
J gene: TRBJ1-3
CDR3 DNA: TGTGCCAGCAGTCTCACAGGGGCCTCTGGAAACACCATATATTTT
CDR3 protein: CASSLTGASGNTIYF

V gene: TRBV5-1
clone size: NA
D gene: TRBD2
J gene: TRBJ2-2
CDR3 DNA: TGCGCCAGCAGCTTGGCCATCGCGTCGGGAGGTGAGAACACCGGGGAGCTGTTTTTT
CDR3 protein: CASSLAIASGGENTGELFF